This is a list of T cell receptor beta chains from one sample in a study of cytomegalovirus exposure and HLA in healthy donors. The table came from immunoSEQ multiplex PCR; TCRdb's copy has only in-frame clones and leaves some out. The repertoire holds about 200,000 clones, 85% seen once, with about 2.3% in the top ten. The source material was PBMCs. These receptors came from a woman aged 45-65 years in good health and CMV-seronegative. The CDR3 runs from the conserved cysteine through the conserved F or W. The order of the fields is V gene, D gene, J gene, clone size, CDR3 DNA, CDR3 protein. The D gene is left open where the match is weak. Size values are once, few and many counts, or a class for expanded clones, and some rows have none.

v_call: TRBV28; d_call: TRBD1; j_call: TRBJ1-2; clone_size: NA; cdr3_nt: TGTGCCAGCAGTCCGATCACAGGGGGCGACTACACCTTC; cdr3_aa: CASSPITGGDYTF
v_call: TRBV25-1; d_call: TRBD2; j_call: TRBJ2-1; clone_size: NA; cdr3_nt: TGTGCCAGCAGTGAATTAGGGACTAGCGTTAAGAATGAGCAGTTCTTC; cdr3_aa: CASSELGTSVKNEQFF
v_call: TRBV7-2; d_call: NA; j_call: TRBJ2-7; clone_size: NA; cdr3_nt: TGTGCCAGCAGCCCCCAACAGGGACGGGCAGACGAGCAGTACTTC; cdr3_aa: CASSPQQGRADEQYF
v_call: TRBV7-9; d_call: NA; j_call: TRBJ1-5; clone_size: few; cdr3_nt: TGTGCCAGCAGCTTACATATGAGCCAGCCCCAGCATTTT; cdr3_aa: CASSLHMSQPQHF
v_call: TRBV27; d_call: TRBD1; j_call: TRBJ2-1; clone_size: NA; cdr3_nt: TGCGCCAGTGGGACAGGGGGTACCTACAAAGAGCAGTTCTTC; cdr3_aa: CASGTGGTYKEQFF
v_call: TRBV4-2; d_call: TRBD2; j_call: TRBJ2-3; clone_size: once; cdr3_nt: TGTGCCAGCGCTAGCGGAGGGCACACAGATACGCAGTATTTT; cdr3_aa: CASASGGHTDTQYF
v_call: TRBV6-1; d_call: TRBD2; j_call: TRBJ2-3; clone_size: NA; cdr3_nt: TGTGCCAGCATGATTGTAATAGCGGGAGCAGATACGCAGTATTTT; cdr3_aa: CASMIVIAGADTQYF
v_call: TRBV28; d_call: NA; j_call: TRBJ1-6; clone_size: NA; cdr3_nt: TGTGCCAGCAGTTTAAACCTAGCTAGTTCACCCCTCCACTTT; cdr3_aa: CASSLNLASSPLHF
v_call: TRBV30; d_call: NA; j_call: TRBJ1-5; clone_size: NA; cdr3_nt: TGTGCCTGGAGTGCGAGAAGCAATCAGCCCCAGCATTTT; cdr3_aa: CAWSARSNQPQHF
v_call: TRBV7-9; d_call: NA; j_call: TRBJ1-2; clone_size: few; cdr3_nt: TGTGCCAGCAGCGCACCAGGGTTCTATGGCTACACCTTC; cdr3_aa: CASSAPGFYGYTF
v_call: TRBV5-1; d_call: NA; j_call: TRBJ2-7; clone_size: NA; cdr3_nt: TGCGCCAGCAGCTTGGACCCGAGGAACTACGAGCAGTACTTC; cdr3_aa: CASSLDPRNYEQYF
v_call: TRBV7-2; d_call: TRBD2; j_call: TRBJ2-7; clone_size: NA; cdr3_nt: TGTGCCAGCAGCTTAGACCTCGCGGGAGATAGGTACGAGCAGTACTTC; cdr3_aa: CASSLDLAGDRYEQYF
v_call: TRBV6-5; d_call: NA; j_call: TRBJ2-5; clone_size: few; cdr3_nt: TGTGCCAGCAGTTACGGGGGCAGGGCGATAGAGACCCAGTACTTC; cdr3_aa: CASSYGGRAIETQYF
v_call: TRBV2; d_call: NA; j_call: TRBJ2-5; clone_size: NA; cdr3_nt: TGTGCCAGCAAATTGGGCCAGCAAGAGACCCAGTACTTC; cdr3_aa: CASKLGQQETQYF
v_call: TRBV7-2; d_call: TRBD1; j_call: TRBJ2-5; clone_size: few; cdr3_nt: TGTGCCAGCAGCTTCGGGACAGAGTTAGGCGCGGAGACCCAGTACTTC; cdr3_aa: CASSFGTELGAETQYF
v_call: TRBV5-1; d_call: TRBD1; j_call: TRBJ1-1; clone_size: NA; cdr3_nt: TGCGCCAGCAGCTTGAAACCGGGACAGGGGAACACTGAAGCTTTCTTT; cdr3_aa: CASSLKPGQGNTEAFF
v_call: TRBV28; d_call: NA; j_call: TRBJ1-2; clone_size: NA; cdr3_nt: TGTGCCAGTGTAGGAGGGAACTATGGCTACACCTTC; cdr3_aa: CASVGGNYGYTF
v_call: TRBV5-8; d_call: NA; j_call: TRBJ1-1; clone_size: NA; cdr3_nt: TGTGCCAGCAGCGGGGGGATATACGGACGCACTGAAGCTTTCTTT; cdr3_aa: CASSGGIYGRTEAFF
v_call: TRBV6-5; d_call: NA; j_call: TRBJ1-5; clone_size: NA; cdr3_nt: TGTGCCAGCAGTTACGCCCCCCCAGGGTTGAATCAGCCCCAGCATTTT; cdr3_aa: CASSYAPPGLNQPQHF
v_call: TRBV28; d_call: TRBD1; j_call: TRBJ1-1; clone_size: NA; cdr3_nt: TGTGCCAGCACCTTACAGGGGACCTTGAACACTGAAGCTTTCTTT; cdr3_aa: CASTLQGTLNTEAFF
v_call: TRBV6-1; d_call: TRBD1; j_call: TRBJ2-1; clone_size: NA; cdr3_nt: TGTGCCAGCAGTCGGACAGGGGGCGGAAATGAGCAGTTCTTC; cdr3_aa: CASSRTGGGNEQFF
v_call: TRBV7-9; d_call: NA; j_call: TRBJ2-1; clone_size: NA; cdr3_nt: TGTGCCAGCAGCTTAGGTATAGCGAGAAGGGCACCGGACTACAATGAGCAGTTCTTC; cdr3_aa: CASSLGIARRAPDYNEQFF
v_call: TRBV5-4; d_call: TRBD2; j_call: TRBJ2-3; clone_size: NA; cdr3_nt: TGTGCCAGCAGCTTCAGACTAGCGGGAGGGCCCCGAGATACGCAGTATTTT; cdr3_aa: CASSFRLAGGPRDTQYF
v_call: TRBV11-2; d_call: TRBD1; j_call: TRBJ1-5; clone_size: NA; cdr3_nt: TGTGCCAGCAGCCCAGATCGGACAGGGGGTCAGCCCCAGCATTTT; cdr3_aa: CASSPDRTGGQPQHF
v_call: TRBV28; d_call: NA; j_call: TRBJ1-3; clone_size: NA; cdr3_nt: TGTGCCAGCAGTTTGCCCAGGGCGAACTCTGGAAACACCATATATTTT; cdr3_aa: CASSLPRANSGNTIYF
v_call: TRBV19; d_call: NA; j_call: TRBJ1-3; clone_size: NA; cdr3_nt: TGTGCCAGTAGTAAGGGACATACTTCTGGAAACACCATATATTTT; cdr3_aa: CASSKGHTSGNTIYF
v_call: TRBV15; d_call: TRBD2; j_call: TRBJ2-1; clone_size: NA; cdr3_nt: TGTGCCACCAGCAGCCGGGAGACTAGCTTTCACAATGAGCAGTTCTTC; cdr3_aa: CATSSRETSFHNEQFF
v_call: TRBV2; d_call: TRBD1; j_call: TRBJ1-1; clone_size: NA; cdr3_nt: TGTGCCATCAGGACAGGGGAGAACACTGAAGCTTTCTTT; cdr3_aa: CAIRTGENTEAFF
v_call: TRBV19; d_call: NA; j_call: TRBJ1-1; clone_size: NA; cdr3_nt: TGTGCCAGTACCCTTGACAGGTGGAACACTGAAGCTTTCTTT; cdr3_aa: CASTLDRWNTEAFF
v_call: TRBV11-2; d_call: TRBD1; j_call: TRBJ2-5; clone_size: once; cdr3_nt: TGTGCCAGCAGCCGAGAGGGGGCGGTGGGTTTAGAGACCCAGTACTTC; cdr3_aa: CASSREGAVGLETQYF
v_call: TRBV6-1; d_call: TRBD1; j_call: TRBJ2-1; clone_size: NA; cdr3_nt: TGTGCCAGCAGTGGTCTGGGACAGTACTACAATGAGCAGTTCTTC; cdr3_aa: CASSGLGQYYNEQFF
v_call: TRBV7-3; d_call: TRBD1; j_call: TRBJ1-1; clone_size: NA; cdr3_nt: TGTGCCAGCAGCTTGGGACAGCTCCACGGAAATGAAGCTTTCTTT; cdr3_aa: CASSLGQLHGNEAFF
v_call: TRBV7-2; d_call: NA; j_call: TRBJ1-3; clone_size: NA; cdr3_nt: TGTGCCAGCAGCCCCTCTAGGGGTGTCTCTGGAAACACCATATATTTT; cdr3_aa: CASSPSRGVSGNTIYF
v_call: TRBV6-5; d_call: NA; j_call: TRBJ1-4; clone_size: NA; cdr3_nt: TGTGCCAGCAGTTTGACAGGAGCTAATGAAAAACTGTTTTTT; cdr3_aa: CASSLTGANEKLFF
v_call: TRBV29-1; d_call: NA; j_call: TRBJ1-3; clone_size: NA; cdr3_nt: TGCAGCGTTGTAGGGGATCCCTCTGGAAACACCATATATTTT; cdr3_aa: CSVVGDPSGNTIYF
v_call: TRBV7-8; d_call: NA; j_call: TRBJ2-1; clone_size: few; cdr3_nt: TGTGCCAGCAGCCCCCGGGGGAGCAATGAGCAGTTCTTC; cdr3_aa: CASSPRGSNEQFF
v_call: TRBV4-1; d_call: NA; j_call: TRBJ1-5; clone_size: NA; cdr3_nt: TGCGCCAGCAGCACCATGAGGTCGGACAATCAGCCCCAGCATTTT; cdr3_aa: CASSTMRSDNQPQHF
v_call: TRBV18; d_call: TRBD1; j_call: TRBJ2-1; clone_size: NA; cdr3_nt: TGTGCCAGCTCACCTGTGTTGGGACAGGGAAATGAGCAGTTCTTC; cdr3_aa: CASSPVLGQGNEQFF
v_call: TRBV7-8; d_call: TRBD1; j_call: TRBJ1-5; clone_size: NA; cdr3_nt: TGTGCCAGCAGCTTAGGTTACGGCACAGGGGCCAATCAGCCCCAGCATTTT; cdr3_aa: CASSLGYGTGANQPQHF
v_call: TRBV27; d_call: NA; j_call: TRBJ1-1; clone_size: NA; cdr3_nt: TGTGCCAGCACCCCCGGGTGGGGCCACACTGAAGCTTTCTTT; cdr3_aa: CASTPGWGHTEAFF
v_call: TRBV30; d_call: TRBD2; j_call: TRBJ2-5; clone_size: once; cdr3_nt: TGTGCCTTTCGAAGGGGACTAGCGGGAGGGCCGCGAGAGACCCAGTACTTC; cdr3_aa: CAFRRGLAGGPRETQYF
v_call: TRBV12-2; d_call: NA; j_call: TRBJ2-1; clone_size: NA; cdr3_nt: TGTGCAAGTCGCCAGGTCAGGGGGACGGGAACGTCCTACAATGAGCAGTTCTTC; cdr3_aa: CASRQVRGTGTSYNEQFF
v_call: TRBV28; d_call: NA; j_call: TRBJ2-2; clone_size: NA; cdr3_nt: TGTGCCAGCAGTTTAACGGGTCCCGGGGAGCTGTTTTTT; cdr3_aa: CASSLTGPGELFF
v_call: TRBV7-2; d_call: TRBD2; j_call: TRBJ2-7; clone_size: NA; cdr3_nt: TGTGCCAGCAGCTTATGGGCGGGAGAGCCGCGGGAGCAGTACTTC; cdr3_aa: CASSLWAGEPREQYF
v_call: TRBV19; d_call: NA; j_call: TRBJ1-2; clone_size: NA; cdr3_nt: TGTGCCAGTAGGAGTAGGGACTGGGGCTACACCTTC; cdr3_aa: CASRSRDWGYTF